Shown below are 17 T cell receptor beta chains from a single sample sequenced in a study of blood T cells in healthy people across ages. Primers used in a second PCR of roughly 7 to 12 cycles were a sample-barcoded 5' primer and a J-beta primer mix. MiXCR, applied by TCRdb to the 5' RACE reads, yields one record per CDR3 protein. The sample lists 450,000 to 650,000 distinct CDR3 sequences; 20% to 30% were seen once. The data were also submitted as part of a second study, on T cells of mothers and their children.

The sequenced material came from blood. These receptors originate from a boy aged 10-17 years in good health.

The V gene is TRBV28, the J gene TRBJ2-5, with D perhaps assigned TRBD1 or TRBD2 (5 bases each). The end of the DNA is better explained by TRBJ2-1, so the J call may be wrong. The V gene's germline CDR1 is MDHEN and CDR2 SYDVKM. CDR3 length equals 15 residues. The CDR3 loop is CASSAQGRTYNEQFF. The CDR3, as DNA: TGTGCCAGCAGTGCCCAGGGAAGGACTTACAATGAGCAGTTCTTC.

The chain links TRBV6-5 to TRBJ1-2, with D tentatively TRBD1 (6 bases). V dropped 2 bases and J dropped 6 bases, with 10 bases sitting between them. Germline CDR1 is MNHEY and CDR2 is SVGAGI. The CDR3 sequence is 13 residues long. The DNA of the CDR3 is TGTGCCAGCAGTTACGGAGGACAGAATGGCTACACCTTC. Protein sequence: CASSYGGQNGYTF.

This clonotype was seen only a few times. V gene TRBV7-2 combines with J gene TRBJ1-1; D gene unclear. The V end was cut by 3 bases, the J end by 1 base, with 12 bases between. The CDR3 sequence is 15 residues long. The germline V gene has CDR1 SGHTA and CDR2 FQGNSA. The CDR3 region is CASSFLGRPNTEAFF. CDR3 DNA: TGTGCCAGCAGCTTTCTTGGACGGCCGAACACTGAAGCTTTCTTT.

The gene calls are TRBV5-1 and TRBJ2-3; TRBD2 might be the D (5 bases). CDR3 length equals 14 residues. Trimming shortened V by 2 bases and J by 5 bases, and 12 bases separated the two germline ends. The germline CDR1 and CDR2 sequences are SGHRS and YFSETQ. CDR3 loop: CASSLPAAEDTQYF. The CDR3 DNA sequence: TGCGCCAGCAGCTTACCAGCGGCGGAAGATACGCAGTATTTT.

Only a few counts were recorded for this clonotype. The chain employs TRBV21-1 and TRBJ2-7; TRBD1 reflects the table's D call only, with no check against the DNA. TRBV21-1 is annotated as a pseudogene. CDR3 length equals 17 residues. CDR3 in amino acids: CASSKFYPGQGSYEQYF. Written as DNA, the CDR3 is TGTGCCAGCAGCAAATTCTACCCGGGACAGGGGTCCTACGAGCAGTACTTC.

This clonotype was observed a few times. The chain links TRBV20-1 to TRBJ2-5; no clear D gene. The CDR3 spans 11 residues. CDR1 is DFQATT, CDR2 SNEGSKA, per germline (reference sequence). V shed 1 base and J shed 2 bases, with 2 bases lying between them. In DNA form, the CDR3 reads TGCAGTGCTAGAGTTCAAGAGACCCAGTACTTC. Amino acid sequence: CSARVQETQYF.

This clonotype occurred a few times. The chain has TRBV20-1 and TRBJ2-1; a possible D gene is TRBD1 (5 bases). Germline V gene sequence: CDR1 DFQATT, CDR2 SNEGSKA (reference sequence). V lost 1 base to trimming and J lost 9 bases, with 16 bases between them. This CDR3 is built from 14 residues. The DNA of the CDR3 is TGCAGTGCTAGAGGGGGCGGTCGGTGGTTTGAGCAGTTCTTC. It is translated as CSARGGGRWFEQFF.

The chain carries TRBV27 and TRBJ2-3; D is unresolved. Germline values: CDR1 MNHEY, CDR2 SMNVEV (reference sequence). The CDR3 contains 13 residues. The germline V and J ends were trimmed by 5 bases and 2 bases, with 8 bases remaining between them. The CDR3 loop is CASSAVNTDTQYF. DNA of the CDR3: TGTGCCAGCAGTGCAGTAAACACAGATACGCAGTATTTT.

V usage is TRBV4-3 and J usage is TRBJ1-4; 8 positions match TRBD1. With 7 bases clipped from V and 5 bases from J, the junction kept 9 bases outside the gene matches. The CDR3 sequence is 15 residues long. Germline assignment: CDR1 LGHNA and CDR2 YSLEER. The CDR3 sequence is CASKGGRQGNEKLFF. CDR3 nucleotide sequence: TGCGCCAGCAAAGGTGGGAGACAGGGGAATGAAAAACTGTTTTTT.

V is TRBV7-2 and J is TRBJ1-6; D is unresolved. Trimming shortened V by 1 base and J by 7 bases, and 11 bases separated the two germline ends. The CDR3 has 15 residues. Germline CDR1 and CDR2: SGHTA and FQGNSA. The chain's CDR3 is CASSLDRGANSPLHF. CDR3 bases: TGTGCCAGCAGCTTAGATCGGGGAGCGAATTCACCCCTCCACTTT.

The chain carries TRBV7-2 and TRBJ2-7; maybe TRBD2 (6 bases). The CDR3 loop spans 15 amino acids. Trimming removed 6 bases at V and 2 bases at J, with 17 bases between. Per germline, CDR1 SGHTA and CDR2 FQGNSA. In DNA, the CDR3 is TGTGCCAGCAGGGAAGGAGGGCATAAAACCTACGAGCAGTACTTC. It encodes CASREGGHKTYEQYF. Drawing the rest from reference TRBV7-2 and TRBJ2-7, the complete variable domain is GAGVSQSPSNKVTEKGKDVELRCDPISGHTALYWYRQSLGQGLEFLIYFQGNSAPDKSGLPSDRFSAERTGGSVSTLTIQRTQQEDSAVYLCASREGGHKTYEQYFGPGTRLTVT.

The chain has TRBV5-5 and TRBJ1-6; D possibly corresponds to TRBD1 (5 bases). Germline V CDR1 and CDR2: SGHKS, YYEKEE (reference sequence). The V and J ends lost 3 bases and 8 bases respectively, with 15 bases between them. The CDR3 sequence is 15 residues long. In DNA form, the CDR3 reads TGTGCCAGCAGCTGGGGGGGAACTTTGGATTCACCCCTCCACTTT. Protein: CASSWGGTLDSPLHF. Full variable domain (remainder filled in from reference TRBV5-5 and TRBJ1-6): DAGVTQSPTHLIKTRGQQVTLRCSPISGHKSVSWYQQVLGQGPQFIFQYYEKEERGRGNFPDRFSARQFPNYSSELNVNALLLGDSALYLCASSWGGTLDSPLHFGNGTRLTVT.

Here the CDR3 reads CASSQGGSGNTIYF. The CDR3 DNA sequence: TGTGCCAGCAGCCAAGGGGGTTCTGGAAACACCATATATTTT. The J gene is TRBJ1-3, the V gene TRBV5-6, with D perhaps matching TRBD1 (6 bases). The CDR3 extends over 14 amino acids. V was cut by 4 bases and J by 1 base, with 9 bases left in between. The germline CDR1 and CDR2 sequences are SGHDT and YYEEEE. The full variable domain, rest sourced from reference TRBV5-6 and TRBJ1-3, is DAGVTQSPTHLIKTRGQQVTLRCSPKSGHDTVSWYQQALGQGPQFIFQYYEEEERQRGNFPDRFSGHQFPNYSSELNVNALLLGDSALYLCASSQGGSGNTIYFGEGSWLTVV.

This clonotype appeared a few times. The chain employs TRBV5-4 and TRBJ1-4; TRBD1 aligns across 8 bases. Germline assignment: CDR1 SGHNT and CDR2 YYREEE (reference sequence). The junction had 5 bases not matched to a gene; V was cut back by 0 bases and J by 4 bases. The CDR3 is 16 residues long. In nucleotides, the CDR3 is TGTGCCAGCAGCTTGGTAGTGGACAGGGTTAATGAAAAACTGTTTTTT. Translation gives CASSLVVDRVNEKLFF.

This clonotype came up a few times. J is TRBJ1-4 and V is TRBV27; the D is unclear. The V gene's germline CDR1 is MNHEY and CDR2 SMNVEV (reference sequence). V was trimmed by 6 bases and J by 4 bases, leaving 6 bases between them. The CDR3 spans 12 residues. This CDR3 reads CASRSYNEKLFF. The DNA for the CDR3 is TGTGCCAGCAGAAGCTATAATGAAAAACTGTTTTTT.

The genes are TRBV20-1 and TRBJ2-1, with TRBD2 matching 9 bases. V was pared by 2 bases and J by 6 bases, with 17 bases of the junction left unmatched. Germline V gene data show CDR1 as DFQATT and CDR2 as SNEGSKA (reference sequence). The CDR3 contains 18 residues. CDR3 in amino acids: CSARQTRGSASGANEQFF. The CDR3 DNA follows: TGCAGTGCTAGACAGACCCGAGGCTCGGCTAGCGGGGCCAATGAGCAGTTCTTC.

A few counts support this clonotype. CDR3 loop: CASSQDRGRGYEQYF. The CDR3 bases are TGCGCCAGCAGCCAAGACAGGGGTAGGGGCTACGAGCAGTACTTC. The chain joins TRBV4-3 to TRBJ2-7; D might be TRBD1 (6 bases). V gave up 0 bases and J gave up 3 bases, with 12 bases separating them. CDR1 and CDR2 (germline): LGHNA, YSLEER. This CDR3 is 15 amino acids long.